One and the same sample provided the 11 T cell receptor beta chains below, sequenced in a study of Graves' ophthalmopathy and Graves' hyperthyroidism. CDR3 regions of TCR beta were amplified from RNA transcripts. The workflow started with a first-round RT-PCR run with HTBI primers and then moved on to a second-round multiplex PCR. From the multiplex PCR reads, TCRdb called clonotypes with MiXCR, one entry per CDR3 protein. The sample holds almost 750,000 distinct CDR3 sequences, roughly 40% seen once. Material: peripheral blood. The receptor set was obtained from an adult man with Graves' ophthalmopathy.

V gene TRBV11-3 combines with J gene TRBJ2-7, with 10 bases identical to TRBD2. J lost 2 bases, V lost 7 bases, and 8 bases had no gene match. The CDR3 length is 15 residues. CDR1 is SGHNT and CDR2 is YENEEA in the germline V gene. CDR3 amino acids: CASNSLSGRAYEQYF. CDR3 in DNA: TGTGCCAGCAACTCACTGAGCGGGAGGGCCTACGAGCAGTACTTC.

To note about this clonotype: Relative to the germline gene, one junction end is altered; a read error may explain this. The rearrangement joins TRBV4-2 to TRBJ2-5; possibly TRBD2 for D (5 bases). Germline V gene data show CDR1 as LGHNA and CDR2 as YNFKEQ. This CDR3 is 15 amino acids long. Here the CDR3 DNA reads TGTGCCAGCAGCCTAGGTGCGGGCGAACAAGGGACCCAGTACTTC. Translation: CASSLGAGEQGTQYF.

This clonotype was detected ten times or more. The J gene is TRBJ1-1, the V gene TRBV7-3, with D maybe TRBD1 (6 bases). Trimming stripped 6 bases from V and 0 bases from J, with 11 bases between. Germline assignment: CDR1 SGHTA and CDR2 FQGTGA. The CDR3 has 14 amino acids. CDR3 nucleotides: TGTGCCAGCAGTCTACAGGGCCTGAACACTGAAGCTTTCTTT. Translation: CASSLQGLNTEAFF.

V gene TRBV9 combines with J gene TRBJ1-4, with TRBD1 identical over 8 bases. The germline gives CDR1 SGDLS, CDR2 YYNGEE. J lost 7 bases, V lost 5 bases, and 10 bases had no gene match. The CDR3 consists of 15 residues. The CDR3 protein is CASSERTGPGEKLFF. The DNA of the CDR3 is TGTGCCAGCAGTGAACGGACAGGGCCGGGTGAAAAACTGTTTTTT. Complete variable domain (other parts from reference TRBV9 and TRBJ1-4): DSGVTQTPKHLITATGQRVTLRCSPRSGDLSVYWYQQSLDQGLQFLIQYYNGEERAKGNILERFSAQQFPDLHSELNLSSLELGDSALYFCASSERTGPGEKLFFGSGTQLSVL.

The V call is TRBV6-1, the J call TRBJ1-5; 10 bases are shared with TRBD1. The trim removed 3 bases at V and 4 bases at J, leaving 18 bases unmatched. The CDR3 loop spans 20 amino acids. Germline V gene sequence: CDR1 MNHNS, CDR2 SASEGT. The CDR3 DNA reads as TGTGCCAGCAGTGATCCATTTTGGACAGGGGGGATCCCCTCGAATCAGCCCCAGCATTTT. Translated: CASSDPFWTGGIPSNQPQHF.

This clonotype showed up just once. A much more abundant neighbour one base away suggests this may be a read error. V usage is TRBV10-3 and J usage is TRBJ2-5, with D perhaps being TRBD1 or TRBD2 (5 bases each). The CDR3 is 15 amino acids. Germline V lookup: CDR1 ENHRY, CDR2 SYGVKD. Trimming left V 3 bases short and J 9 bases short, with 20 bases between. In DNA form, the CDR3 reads TGTGCCATCAGTGATGGCCGGGACCTTCCGTCGTCCCAGTACTTC. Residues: CAISDGRDLPSSQYF.

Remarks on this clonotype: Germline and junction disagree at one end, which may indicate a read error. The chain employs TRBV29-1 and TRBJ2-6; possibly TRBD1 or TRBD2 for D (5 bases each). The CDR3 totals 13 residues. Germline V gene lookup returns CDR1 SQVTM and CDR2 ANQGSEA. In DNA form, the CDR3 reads TGCAGCGTTGATGCGAAAGGGGATCGGACTGAAGCTTTC. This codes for CSVDAKGDRTEAF.

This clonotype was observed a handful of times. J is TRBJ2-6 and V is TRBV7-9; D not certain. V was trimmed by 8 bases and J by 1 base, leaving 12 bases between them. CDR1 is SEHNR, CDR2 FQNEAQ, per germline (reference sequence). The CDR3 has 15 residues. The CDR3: CASSPFESGANVLTF. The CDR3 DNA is TGTGCCAGCTCACCATTCGAGTCTGGGGCCAACGTCCTGACTTTC.

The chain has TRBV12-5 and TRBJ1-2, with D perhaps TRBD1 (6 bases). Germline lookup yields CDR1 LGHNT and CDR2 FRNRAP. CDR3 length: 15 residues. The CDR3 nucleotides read TGTGCCAGCAGTTTAGGGGGTACAGTCGAATATGGCTACACCTTC. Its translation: CASSLGGTVEYGYTF.

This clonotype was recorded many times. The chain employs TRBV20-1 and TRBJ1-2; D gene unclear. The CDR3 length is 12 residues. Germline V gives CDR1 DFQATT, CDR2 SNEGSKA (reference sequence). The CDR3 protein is CISSEGSYGYTF. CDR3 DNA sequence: TGCATCTCCTCGGAGGGAAGCTATGGCTACACCTTC.

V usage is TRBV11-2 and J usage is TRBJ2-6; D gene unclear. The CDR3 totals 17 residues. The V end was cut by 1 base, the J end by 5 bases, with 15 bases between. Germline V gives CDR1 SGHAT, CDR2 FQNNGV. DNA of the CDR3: TGTGCCAGCAGCTTAGCCTTCCTGAATTCTCGGGCCAACGTCCTGACTTTC. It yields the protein CASSLAFLNSRANVLTF.